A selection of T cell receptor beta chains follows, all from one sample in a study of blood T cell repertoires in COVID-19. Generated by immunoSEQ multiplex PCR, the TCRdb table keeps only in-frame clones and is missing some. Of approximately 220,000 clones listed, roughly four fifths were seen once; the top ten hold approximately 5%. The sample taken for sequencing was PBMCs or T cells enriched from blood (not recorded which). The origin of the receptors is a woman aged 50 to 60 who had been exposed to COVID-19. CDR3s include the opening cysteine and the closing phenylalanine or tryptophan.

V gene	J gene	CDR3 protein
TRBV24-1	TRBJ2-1	CATSLSGGERDNEQFF
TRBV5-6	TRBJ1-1	CASSRYLLGTEAFF
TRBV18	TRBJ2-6	CASSPGRTGRGAGANVLTF
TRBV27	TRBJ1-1	CASSLKGEMKTEAFF
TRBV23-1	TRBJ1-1	CASSHSHSGVRTEAFF
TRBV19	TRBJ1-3	CASSIDDSSGNTIYF
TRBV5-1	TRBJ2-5	CASSLPGPAGETQYF
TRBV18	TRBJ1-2	CASSPRVDYGYTF
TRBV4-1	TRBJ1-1	CASSLTSRGGTEAFF
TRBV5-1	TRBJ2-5	CASSLGGGAETQYF
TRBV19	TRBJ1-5	CASNPQWGGNQPQHF
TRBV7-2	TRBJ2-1	CASSSPGLAGGPWGEQFF
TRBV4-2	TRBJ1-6	CASSQELLTGGIRNSPLHF
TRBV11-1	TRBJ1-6	CASSSTGNSPLHF
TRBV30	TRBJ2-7	CAWSPRLAGYNEQYF